One sample yielded the 22 T cell receptor beta chains listed below, sequenced in a study of blood T cell repertoires in COVID-19. Data came from immunoSEQ multiplex PCR; TCRdb stores just in-frame clones and leaves some out. The data contain fewer than 250,000 clones, 85% of them singletons. The source material was peripheral blood. The receptors stem from a man aged 55-75 years with COVID-19, enrolled during active disease.

This clone was recorded once. The chain employs TRBV19 and TRBJ2-5; no clear D gene. The CDR3 has 14 amino acids. The V gene's germline CDR1 is LNHDA and CDR2 SQIVND (reference sequence). Trimming stripped 1 base from V and 6 bases from J, with 12 bases between. The CDR3 sequence: CASSIGAGAKTQYF. CDR3 coding DNA: TGTGCCAGTAGTATAGGCGCAGGTGCGAAGACCCAGTACTTC.

The genes are TRBV12-3 or TRBV12-4 and TRBJ2-7; 7 bases agree with TRBD1. The CDR3 runs 12 residues. Trimming cost V 3 bases and J 10 bases; bases outside gene matches: 6. CDR3 residues: CASSFRQGGQYF. The CDR3 nucleotides are TGTGCCAGCAGTTTTCGACAGGGCGGCCAGTACTTC.

This clone appeared once. The chain recombines TRBV5-1 with TRBJ2-3; no clear D gene. The CDR3 sequence is 16 residues long. Germline V gives CDR1 SGHRS, CDR2 YFSETQ. Trimming removed 0 bases at V and 4 bases at J, with 15 bases between. The CDR3 region has the DNA TGCGCCAGCAGCTTGGATGGTAGTTCGCGCGCAGATACGCAGTATTTT. Translation: CASSLDGSSRADTQYF.

This clone was seen only a few times. The rearrangement uses TRBV3-1 (or the pseudogene TRBV3-2) and TRBJ2-4, with TRBD2 matching 7 bases. CDR3 length: 15 amino acids. Germline values: CDR1 LGHDT, CDR2 YNNKEL (reference sequence). The V gene end was trimmed by 4 bases and the J gene end by 6 bases; junction bases not matched to a gene: 9. The CDR3 sequence is CASSRPRTGGNIQYF. The CDR3 region has the DNA TGTGCCAGCAGCCGCCCCCGGACGGGAGGAAACATTCAGTACTTC.

This clone was observed once. V usage is TRBV9 and J usage is TRBJ2-1; the match to TRBD2 covers 14 bases. J was trimmed by 10 bases and V by 2 bases; bases with no gene match: 5. The CDR3 totals 15 residues. Germline CDR1 reads SGDLS; CDR2 reads YYNGEE. In DNA form, the CDR3 reads TGTGCCAGCAGCGTCGGGACTAGCGGGAGCAGGGAGCAGTTCTTC. As protein: CASSVGTSGSREQFF.

The chain links TRBV3-1 (or the pseudogene TRBV3-2) to TRBJ1-2; D gene unclear. Germline CDR1 is LGHDT and CDR2 is YNNKEL (reference sequence). The length of the CDR3 is 13 residues. Trimming took off 2 bases at V and 5 bases at J, with 9 bases between the two ends. This CDR3 is CASSQKEFYGYTF. The CDR3 nucleotides are TGTGCCAGCAGCCAAAAGGAGTTTTATGGCTACACCTTC.

This rearrangement joins TRBV10-1 to TRBJ1-5, with D unclear. This CDR3 contains 12 residues. Trimming took 0 bases from V and 7 from J, leaving 4 bases between them. Germline V gene lookup returns CDR1 WNHNN and CDR2 SYGVQD (reference sequence). The CDR3 bases are TGCGCCAGCAGTGAGTCACACCAGCCCCAGCATTTT. The encoded protein is CASSESHQPQHF.

V usage is TRBV5-4 and J usage is TRBJ1-5; TRBD1 matches at 9 bases. CDR1 SGHNT and CDR2 YYREEE come from the germline V gene (reference sequence). The CDR3 covers 18 residues. V trimming: 2 bases; J trimming: 0 bases; junction bases outside the gene matches: 9. This chain's CDR3 is CASSLGPGQGNSNQPQHF. In nucleotides, the CDR3 is TGTGCCAGCAGCTTAGGCCCGGGACAGGGCAATAGCAATCAGCCCCAGCATTTT.

This clone was detected only once. J is TRBJ1-4 and V is TRBV11-2; 7 nucleotides line up with TRBD1. The germline V gene encodes CDR1 SGHAT and CDR2 FQNNGV. This CDR3 region has 16 residues. V shed 6 bases and J 8 bases; nucleotides not matched to a gene: 15. The CDR3 loop reads CASRGLGATGTEKLFF. CDR3 nucleotides: TGTGCCAGCAGGGGTCTTGGAGCGACAGGGACCGAAAAACTGTTTTTT.

The rearrangement uses TRBV7-3 and TRBJ2-7, with a possible D match to TRBD1 (5 bases). Germline V gene data show CDR1 as SGHTA and CDR2 as FQGTGA. With 0 bases removed from V and 2 bases from J, the gap between germline ends came to 11 bases. This CDR3 region has 15 residues. CDR3 bases: TGTGCCAGCAGCTTAACTGGCAGGGAAACCTACGAGCAGTACTTC. As protein: CASSLTGRETYEQYF.

The J gene is TRBJ2-2, the V gene TRBV2; D uncertain. The germline V gene encodes CDR1 SNHLY and CDR2 FYNNEI. The CDR3 sequence is 14 residues long. V lost 10 bases and J lost 4, with 16 bases in between. CDR3 DNA: TGTGCCATCCCATCAACCGAGAGCACCGGGGAGCTGTTTTTT. Protein: CAIPSTESTGELFF.

This chain connects TRBV28 to TRBJ2-2, with 12 bases aligning to TRBD1. The CDR3 spans 15 residues. Germline V lookup: CDR1 MDHEN, CDR2 SYDVKM. With 6 bases clipped from V and 6 bases from J, the junction kept 5 bases outside the gene matches. The CDR3 here is CASRTGQGAAGELFF. Here the CDR3 DNA reads TGTGCCAGCAGAACGGGACAGGGGGCAGCCGGGGAGCTGTTTTTT.

This chain connects TRBV18 to TRBJ1-5, with a possible D match to TRBD1 (5 bases). The germline V gene encodes CDR1 KGHSH and CDR2 LQKENI. CDR3 size: 14 residues. Between the trimmed V and J ends, which lost 3 bases and 6 bases, there was a span of 12 bases. Here the CDR3 reads CASSPLFGGQPQHF. The CDR3, as DNA: TGTGCCAGCTCACCGTTGTTCGGGGGTCAGCCCCAGCATTTT. Full variable domain (missing parts from reference TRBV18 and TRBJ1-5): NAGVMQNPRHLVRRRGQEARLRCSPMKGHSHVYWYRQLPEEGLKFMVYLQKENIIDESGMPKERFSAEFPKEGPSILRIQQVVRGDSAAYFCASSPLFGGQPQHFGDGTRLSIL.

V gene TRBV27 combines with J gene TRBJ1-6; 9 bases align to TRBD1. Germline CDR1 MNHEY, CDR2 SMNVEV (reference sequence). Trimming cost V 5 bases and J 8 bases; bases outside gene matches: 4. The CDR3 runs 14 residues. The CDR3 DNA follows: TGTGCCAGCAGTCGGACAGGGGTAGATTCACCCCTCCACTTT. It specifies CASSRTGVDSPLHF.

The chain couples TRBV6-2 or TRBV6-3 to TRBJ1-1; 8 bases align to TRBD1. V was clipped by 2 bases and J by 4 bases; unmatched bases: 6. CDR3 length: 15 amino acids. Germline-derived CDR1 and CDR2 are MNHEY and SVGEGT. The CDR3 DNA reads as TGTGCCAGCAGTTACACCGGGACAGGTGGCACTGAAGCTTTCTTT. This sequence encodes CASSYTGTGGTEAFF.

CDR3 sequence (DNA): TGTGCCAGCAGCCCCCAGACTTATACCTACGAGCAGTACTTC. It translates to CASSPQTYTYEQYF. This chain links TRBV7-8 with TRBJ2-7; D not resolved. Trimming stripped 5 bases from V and 2 bases from J, with 13 bases between. In germline, CDR1 is SGHVS, CDR2 FQNEAQ. The CDR3 spans 14 residues.

This clone was recorded only once. This sequence joins TRBV27 and TRBJ2-7, with D tentatively TRBD2 (5 bases). This CDR3 region has 16 residues. Germline CDR1 and CDR2: MNHEY and SMNVEV (reference sequence). V lost 1 base, J lost 5 bases, and 18 bases lay in between. In DNA, the CDR3 is TGTGCCAGCAGTTTATGGGCGGGTGGGAGTCAGCACGAGCAGTACTTC. Encoded protein: CASSLWAGGSQHEQYF.

The rearrangement uses TRBV2 and TRBJ1-5; D perhaps matches TRBD1 (5 bases). This CDR3 spans 15 amino acids. Germline lookup yields CDR1 SNHLY and CDR2 FYNNEI. V was cut by 4 bases and J by 0 bases, with 10 bases left in between. The CDR3: CASSVGGASNQPQHF. Here the CDR3 DNA reads TGTGCCAGCAGTGTGGGGGGAGCTAGCAATCAGCCCCAGCATTTT. The entire variable domain, with the rest obtained from reference TRBV2 and TRBJ1-5, is as follows: EPEVTQTPSHQVTQMGQEVILRCVPISNHLYFYWYRQILGQKVEFLVSFYNNEISEKSEIFDDQFSVERPDGSNFTLKIRSTKLEDSAMYFCASSVGGASNQPQHFGDGTRLSIL.

This chain uses TRBV2 with TRBJ1-2; 7 nucleotides line up with TRBD1. Looked up from germline, CDR1 is SNHLY and CDR2 is FYNNEI. The CDR3 sequence is 14 residues long. The J segment lost 4 bases and the V segment lost 6 bases, leaving 8 bases of the junction unmatched. CDR3 loop: CASSRDGTAYGYTF. CDR3 DNA: TGTGCCAGCAGCCGCGACGGGACAGCCTATGGCTACACCTTC.

This clone came up a few times. The chain employs TRBV10-2 and TRBJ2-5, with D possibly TRBD1 on 5 matching bases. The CDR3 sequence is 12 residues long. Germline CDR1 WSHSY, CDR2 SAAADI. V lost 2 bases, J lost 5 bases, and 6 bases lay in between. The DNA for the CDR3 is TGCGCCAGCAGTGAGAGGGGTGAGACCCAGTACTTC. It codes for CASSERGETQYF.

The chain couples TRBV27 to TRBJ1-6; 11 nucleotides agree with TRBD1. The CDR3 runs 14 residues. Germline loops: CDR1 MNHEY, CDR2 SMNVEV (reference sequence). V shed 5 bases, J shed 7 bases, and the junction held 1 base outside the gene matches. The CDR3 region is CASSRDRGNSPLHF. Written as DNA, the CDR3 is TGTGCCAGCAGTAGGGACAGGGGGAATTCACCCCTCCACTTT.

The CDR3 DNA reads TGTGCCATCAGTGATAGACAGGGGTCCTACGAGCAGTACTTC. Amino acids: CAISDRQGSYEQYF. J is TRBJ2-7 and V is TRBV10-3, with TRBD1 identical over 8 bases. This CDR3 spans 14 amino acids. Germline CDR1 reads ENHRY; CDR2 reads SYGVKD. V lost 3 bases to trimming and J lost 1 base; unmatched junction nucleotides: 2.